This T cell receptor beta chain was identified in a study of shared clonotypes between healthy human individuals. Whole-study context: Three plates were used per donor for CD4 naive, three for CD4 memory, two for CD8 naive and one for CD8 memory.

In the case of this clone: Its antigen is not identified.

The test was conducted at deep level. Using immunoSEQ multiplex PCR, the repertoire was profiled, and TCRdb retains in-frame clones only, with some absent. The sample carries roughly 1 million clones, approximately 70% recorded once. General observations from the study: It was only blood that was sampled, and tissue repertoires likely differ.

CDR1 is WSHSY and CDR2 is SAAADI in the germline V gene. This CDR3 spans 13 amino acids. The V end lost 3 bases, the J end lost 1 base, and 7 bases lay between the germline ends. This chain uses TRBV10-2 with TRBJ2-7, with unresolved D. The sequenced sample consisted of memory CD4+ T cells sorted from blood. The subset was: CD45RA-negative fraction. The TCR comes from a man between 18 and 35 years old in good health. The CDR3 sequence is CASSEAESYEQYF. The CDR3 nucleotides read TGCGCCAGCAGTGAAGCCGAATCCTACGAGCAGTACTTC.